This entry is about one T cell receptor (beta chain). These data come from a study of blood T cell repertoires in COVID-19. Germline V CDR1 and CDR2: KGHSH, LQKENI. V lost 5 bases and J 0 bases, leaving 4 bases between the germline ends. The CDR3 covers 12 residues. TCRdb keeps only in-frame clones here, not all; method: immunoSEQ multiplex PCR. The sample holds some 250,000 clones, around 86% seen once. V is TRBV18 and J is TRBJ2-5; no clear D gene. The receptor was isolated from a man aged 30 to 45 who had recovered from COVID-19. Sequenced: peripheral blood. CDR3 in DNA: TGTGCCAGCTCATCCTACCAAGAGACCCAGTACTTC. Protein sequence: CASSSYQETQYF.